This TCR beta chain was sequenced during a study of HIV-infected children after antiretroviral therapy interruption. A 3' RACE protocol on RNA, with unique molecular identifiers, produced the TCR library. Each CDR3 protein is one row after TCRdb ran MiXCR on the 3' RACE reads. The sample consists of some 41,000 distinct CDR3 sequences, more than 6.5% of them appearing once. This CDR3 has 16 amino acids. CDR1 is LNHNV and CDR2 is YYDKDF in the germline V gene (reference sequence). Losses at the gene ends were 5 bases for V and 0 bases for J; bases not matched to a gene: 7. The table lists this clonotype with many counts. Treatment here: PENTA 11 planned treatment interruption arm or continuous ART arm.

This receptor was identified in a pool of human donors with HIV. The J gene is TRBJ1-3, the V gene TRBV15; 7 bases line up with TRBD1. Sequencing was performed on CD45RA+ CD4+ T cells from PBMCs, pooled from several time points, taken from a donor given antiretroviral therapy, either interrupted or continuous. The subset here: naive CD4+ CD45RA+ CD45RO- T cells. DNA for the CDR3: TGTGCCACCAGCGAAGGGACAGTCCACTCTGGAAACACCATATATTTT. Residues: CATSEGTVHSGNTIYF.